The 5 T cell receptor beta chains given below trace back to one sample, sequenced in a study of T cell changes during pregnancy in multiple sclerosis. The protocol was immunoSEQ multiplex PCR, while the TCRdb copy is restricted to in-frame clones and leaves out a portion. Among 70,000 to 80,000 clones listed, roughly 92% were seen once. Sequenced here: peripheral blood, sampled after pregnancy. These receptors all come from a female donor in good health, enrolled as a control in a pregnancy study.

The rearrangement joins TRBV2 to TRBJ2-1; D may be TRBD2 (6 bases). Germline values: CDR1 SNHLY, CDR2 FYNNEI. Trimming took off 6 bases at V and 8 bases at J, with 14 bases between the two ends. The CDR3 is 13 residues long. The CDR3 DNA is TGTGCCAGCAGGCAGGACTGGGAGGATGAGCAGTTCTTC. It yields the protein CASRQDWEDEQFF.

This clone appeared a single time. CDR3 DNA sequence: TGTGCCAGTAGTTCCCCAGGTCAATCGAACACCGGGGAGCTGTTTTTT. Protein sequence: CASSSPGQSNTGELFF. V and J are TRBV19 and TRBJ2-2; D call uncertain. Germline CDR1 LNHDA, CDR2 SQIVND (reference sequence). V shed 5 bases and J shed 0 bases, with 13 bases lying between them. The CDR3 contains 16 residues. The full variable domain, its missing parts supplied by reference TRBV19 and TRBJ2-2, is DGGITQSPKYLFRKEGQNVTLSCEQNLNHDAMYWYRQDPGQGLRLIYYSQIVNDFQKGDIAEGYSVSREKKESFPLTVTSAQKNPTAFYLCASSSPGQSNTGELFFGEGSRLTVL.

The chain couples TRBV5-5 to TRBJ1-2; TRBD1 matches 11 bases. CDR3 length equals 16 residues. Germline trimming cut 4 bases from V and 0 bases from J; bases unmatched to any gene: 5. CDR1 and CDR2 (germline): SGHKS, YYEKEE (reference sequence). The CDR3 here is CASSLGQGGANYGYTF. The DNA of the CDR3 is TGTGCCAGCAGCCTGGGACAGGGGGGAGCTAACTATGGCTACACCTTC.

The J gene is TRBJ2-5, the V gene TRBV7-2; 9 bases match TRBD1. Losses at the gene ends were 5 bases for V and 0 bases for J; bases not matched to a gene: 7. The germline gives CDR1 SGHTA, CDR2 FQGNSA. The CDR3 is 16 residues long. DNA of the CDR3: TGTGCCAGCAGCCCAGACAGGGGGGGGAACCAAGAGACCCAGTACTTC. It encodes CASSPDRGGNQETQYF.

The gene calls are TRBV7-2 and TRBJ2-1; 7 nucleotides line up with TRBD2. This CDR3 spans 16 amino acids. V dropped 1 base and J dropped 6; count of bases not matched to a gene: 9. Germline CDR1 and CDR2: SGHTA and FQGNSA. The CDR3 DNA is TGTGCCAGCAGCTTAGTCGGGGCGGGAGTGGGCAATGAGCAGTTCTTC. It yields the protein CASSLVGAGVGNEQFF.